Sequencing of this T cell receptor beta chain was carried out in a study of regulatory T cells in long-lasting Graves disease. Germline V gives CDR1 SSHAT, CDR2 FNYEAQ (reference sequence). The CDR3 is 14 residues long. To make TCR beta libraries, researchers used iRepertoire HTBI primers and Arm-PCR of CDR3 regions. Using its own MiXCR run on the multiplex PCR reads, TCRdb lists one record per CDR3 protein. The repertoire includes roughly 500,000 distinct CDR3 sequences, roughly 14% of them detected once, and about 10% sits in the top ten. There are many counts of this clonotype. What it binds is not known. The junction does not match germline at one end; this may be a read error. Study results and caveats: TCR diversity in persistent Graves' patients was below that of newly diagnosed ones.

The time point is: newly diagnosed GD, antithyroid drugs for less than 3 months. The TCR library was prepared using RNA isolated from PBMCs. These data also featured in a second study, about T cells in Graves' hyperthyroidism and ophthalmopathy.

The sequenced sample was peripheral blood mononuclear cells (PBMCs), obtained at new diagnosis, from a patient treated with antithyroid drugs. V and J are TRBV7-7 and TRBJ2-2, with D tentatively TRBD1 (6 bases). The receptor comes from a man aged 25-45 years with Graves disease. The CDR3 region is CASSRDTYTGELFF. CDR3 nucleotide sequence: TGTGCTAGCAGCCGGGACACCTACACCGGGGAGCTGTTTTTT.